These 11 T cell receptor beta chains were sequenced from one sample in a study of CD8+ T cells in alopecia areata. Sequencing templates came from extracted RNA that was reverse transcribed into cDNA. Here immunoSEQ multiplex PCR was the method, and the copy in TCRdb shows in-frame clones only, minus some. Seen here are roughly 150,000 clones, 45% to 55% observed once, and the top ten hold roughly a fifth. The material sequenced was CD8+ T cells sorted from blood, taken at week 0. These receptor sequences come from a human donor with alopecia areata.

The rearrangement uses TRBV5-4 and TRBJ2-7; 7 positions agree with TRBD1. This CDR3 is 13 amino acids long. J was trimmed by 5 bases and V by 4 bases; bases with no gene match: 6. Germline CDR1 SGHNT, CDR2 YYREEE (reference sequence). As DNA, the CDR3 is TGTGCCAGCAGCCCGACCGGGACAGACGAGCAGTACTTC. It is translated as CASSPTGTDEQYF.

This clone was picked up a small number of times. The chain combines TRBV27 with TRBJ2-3; TRBD2 matches 8 bases. CDR1 and CDR2 from the germline V gene are MNHEY and SMNVEV (reference sequence). Unmatched junction bases numbered 9, after V lost 9 bases and J lost 7 bases. The CDR3 is 13 amino acids. This CDR3 reads CASTLAGSYTQYF. The CDR3 region has the DNA TGTGCCAGTACTTTAGCGGGGTCGTATACGCAGTATTTT.

The J gene is TRBJ1-2, the V gene TRBV20-1, with D maybe TRBD1 (5 bases). V was pared by 3 bases and J by 4 bases, with 6 bases between. The CDR3 extends over 11 amino acids. The germline CDR1 and CDR2 sequences are DFQATT and SNEGSKA (reference sequence). The CDR3 protein is CSARGPYGYTF. Here the CDR3 DNA reads TGCAGTGCTAGGGGGCCCTATGGCTACACCTTC.

This chain connects TRBV27 to TRBJ2-7; a possible D gene is TRBD2 (6 bases). CDR1 is MNHEY and CDR2 is SMNVEV in the germline V gene (reference sequence). This CDR3 contains 12 residues. The ends were cut back, 10 bases at V and 3 bases at J, with 13 bases in the middle. CDR3 DNA: TGTGCCACCTACCGGGGAGGCTACGAGCAGTACTTC. Amino acids: CATYRGGYEQYF.

This clone has just a few counts. A far larger clone differs by one base, so this is likely a read error. This same CDR3 is encoded by further DNA sequences in the sample. The rearrangement uses TRBV7-3 and TRBJ1-2, with D unresolved. V was trimmed by 5 bases and J by 4 bases, leaving 11 bases between them. The CDR3 is 13 residues long. Germline CDR1 and CDR2: SGHTA and FQGTGA. CDR3 region: CASSQSNSYGYTF. The CDR3 nucleotides read TGTGCCAGCAGCCAATCGAACAGCTATGGCTACACCTTC. Combining the CDR3 with reference TRBV7-3 and TRBJ1-2 gives the whole variable domain GAGVSQTPSNKVTEKGKYVELRCDPISGHTALYWYRQSLGQGPEFLIYFQGTGAADDSGLPNDRFFAVRPEGSVSTLKIQRTERGDSAVYLCASSQSNSYGYTFGSGTRLTVV.

This rearrangement joins TRBV30 to TRBJ1-6; D ambiguous. CDR1 and CDR2 (germline): GTSNPN, SVGIG (reference sequence). The CDR3 extends over 11 amino acids. Trimming left V 4 bases short and J 7 bases short, with 5 bases between. In nucleotides, the CDR3 is TGTGCCTGGACGGCCAATTCACCCCTCCACTTT. As protein: CAWTANSPLHF.

The chain employs TRBV29-1 and TRBJ2-7; D perhaps matches TRBD2 (6 bases). V gave up 5 bases and J gave up 6 bases, with 17 bases separating them. This CDR3 has 13 amino acids. The germline gives CDR1 SQVTM, CDR2 ANQGSEA. The CDR3 DNA is TGCAGCGTTCAGGTCTCTGGGGGGTCCGAGCAGTACTTC. Amino acids: CSVQVSGGSEQYF.

The CDR3 region has the DNA TGTGCCAGCAGTTACTCGAGAAGGGGCGCTGAGACCCAGTACTTC. Translation gives CASSYSRRGAETQYF. J is TRBJ2-5 and V is TRBV6-5; a weak D match, TRBD1 (5 bases). The length of the CDR3 is 15 residues. V shed 0 bases and J shed 5 bases, with 13 bases lying between them. Germline loops: CDR1 MNHEY, CDR2 SVGAGI.

This clone was found a few times. This chain connects TRBV10-3 to TRBJ2-7, with 7 bases lining up with TRBD1. Germline CDR1 reads ENHRY; CDR2 reads SYGVKD. The CDR3 has 13 amino acids. V shed 6 bases, J shed 2 bases, and the junction held 4 bases outside the gene matches. The CDR3 loop is CAIRAGTAYEQYF. The CDR3 DNA reads as TGTGCCATCAGGGCCGGGACAGCCTACGAGCAGTACTTC.

This CDR3 is CASSVEQGSLNTEAFF. The CDR3 DNA reads as TGTGCCAGCAGTGTAGAACAGGGGTCATTGAACACTGAAGCTTTCTTT. The chain recombines TRBV2 with TRBJ1-1; 7 bases agree with TRBD1. This CDR3 is 16 amino acids long. The V segment lost 4 bases and the J segment 0 bases; nucleotides outside the gene matches: 8. Germline V CDR1 and CDR2: SNHLY, FYNNEI.

V and J are TRBV29-1 and TRBJ2-7; TRBD1 aligns across 7 bases. The V gene's germline CDR1 is SQVTM and CDR2 ANQGSEA. This CDR3 comprises 11 residues. Losses at the gene ends were 7 bases for V and 4 bases for J; bases not matched to a gene: 4. CDR3 sequence (DNA): TGCAGCGCCCTGACAGGGTACGAGCAGTACTTC. This encodes CSALTGYEQYF.